One and the same sample provided the 28 T cell receptor beta chains below, sequenced in a study of blood T cells in healthy people across ages. Combining a sample-barcoded 5' primer with a J-beta primer mix, a second PCR ran for 7 to 11 cycles. TCRdb recomputed calls from the 5' RACE reads with MiXCR, one row per CDR3 protein. The data show fewer than 800,000 distinct CDR3 sequences, with around a fifth seen just once and roughly 3.9% held by the top ten. Material: blood. All receptors come from a man in his 70s in good health.

In regard to this clonotype: The junction differs from germline at one of its ends, possibly a read error. The J gene is TRBJ1-1, the V gene TRBV18; D may be TRBD1 (5 bases). The CDR3 runs to 13 residues. The germline V gene has CDR1 KGHSH and CDR2 LQKENI. DNA for the CDR3: TGTACCAGCTCACCGCAGGGGAACACTGAAGCTTTCTTT. It is translated as CTSSPQGNTEAFF.

The gene calls are TRBV7-9 and TRBJ2-3; 7 bases align to TRBD2. Germline V lookup: CDR1 SEHNR, CDR2 FQNEAQ (reference sequence). The trim removed 4 bases at V and 4 bases at J, leaving 17 bases unmatched. The CDR3 runs 18 residues. Written as DNA, the CDR3 is TGTGCCAGCAGCTCATGGGGGTGGAATAGCGGGCAGCCAGATACGCAGTATTTT. Amino acids: CASSSWGWNSGQPDTQYF.

The rearrangement links TRBV27 to TRBJ2-5; D is unclear. The CDR3 length is 15 residues. The ends were cut back, 3 bases at V and 4 bases at J, with 15 bases in the middle. Germline loops: CDR1 MNHEY, CDR2 SMNVEV (reference sequence). In nucleotides, the CDR3 is TGTGCCAGCAGTTTTGGTGTGGGGAAAACAGAGACCCAGTACTTC. It encodes CASSFGVGKTETQYF.

This clonotype occurred a few times. This chain joins TRBV25-1 and TRBJ2-2; TRBD2 is a possible D gene (6 bases). V lost 6 bases, J lost 3 bases, and 14 bases lay in between. The germline V gene encodes CDR1 MGHDK and CDR2 SYGVNS. CDR3 length: 15 residues. This chain's CDR3 is CASRDGTFYTGELFF. DNA for the CDR3: TGTGCCAGCAGAGACGGGACTTTTTACACCGGGGAGCTGTTTTTT.

This chain uses TRBV6-2 or TRBV6-3 with TRBJ1-2; weak D call: TRBD1 (5 bases). Trimming took 4 bases from V and 4 from J, leaving 16 bases between them. Germline V gene lookup returns CDR1 MNHEY and CDR2 SVGEGT. This CDR3 has 15 residues. CDR3 nucleotide sequence: TGTGCCAGCAGTTCCACCGGGACGGGGATCTATGGCTACACCTTC. This translates into CASSSTGTGIYGYTF.

This clonotype was seen a handful of times. The J gene is TRBJ1-2, the V gene TRBV5-6; 8 bases agree with TRBD1. This CDR3 contains 16 residues. Germline V gene data show CDR1 as SGHDT and CDR2 as YYEEEE. V lost 4 bases to trimming and J lost 0 bases; unmatched junction nucleotides: 8. For the CDR3, the DNA is TGTGCCAGCAGCGTGACAGGGGTCTCAGCTAACTATGGCTACACCTTC. Translation: CASSVTGVSANYGYTF.

The V and J genes are TRBV10-3 and TRBJ2-5; 12 nucleotides match TRBD2. This CDR3 contains 14 residues. Trimming took 10 bases from V and 0 from J; bases not matched to a gene: 3. Per germline, CDR1 ENHRY and CDR2 SYGVKD. CDR3 sequence: CATRTSGDQETQYF. DNA of the CDR3: TGTGCCACCAGGACTAGCGGGGACCAAGAGACCCAGTACTTC.

CDR3 residues: CASSFIWPTGFANTGELFF. The CDR3 DNA follows: TGTGCCAGCAGCTTTATATGGCCAACAGGGTTCGCGAACACCGGGGAGCTGTTTTTT. The chain carries TRBV11-3 and TRBJ2-2; TRBD1 is a possible D gene (6 bases). CDR3 length equals 19 residues. Per germline, CDR1 SGHNT and CDR2 YENEEA. Trimming removed 3 bases from V and 0 bases from J, with 20 bases in between.

This clonotype was counted a few times. DNA of the CDR3: TGCAGCGTTTTAGGAGGGCGGGTCCAAGAGACCCAGTACTTC. This sequence encodes CSVLGGRVQETQYF. The rearrangement uses TRBV29-1 and TRBJ2-5, with D perhaps TRBD2 (6 bases). The germline CDR1 and CDR2 sequences are SQVTM and ANQGSEA. V lost 5 bases and J lost 1, with 14 bases in between. The CDR3 runs 14 residues.

J is TRBJ2-3 and V is TRBV29-1; 10 bases map to TRBD2. The CDR3 loop spans 14 amino acids. Germline CDR1 and CDR2: SQVTM and ANQGSEA. The junction had 4 bases not matched to a gene; V was cut back by 4 bases and J by 3 bases. This chain's CDR3 is CSVGGLARTDTQYF. Here the CDR3 DNA reads TGCAGCGTTGGGGGACTAGCGAGAACAGATACGCAGTATTTT.

This clonotype was seen repeatedly, ten times or more. The chain employs TRBV5-6 and TRBJ2-4; 7 positions agree with TRBD1. The V gene's germline CDR1 is SGHDT and CDR2 YYEEEE. The CDR3 runs 14 residues. V dropped 3 bases and J dropped 0; count of bases not matched to a gene: 0. The CDR3 sequence is CASSYRGAKNIQYF. CDR3 in DNA: TGTGCCAGCAGCTACAGGGGAGCCAAAAACATTCAGTACTTC.

This clonotype was detected only a few times. This sequence joins TRBV20-1 and TRBJ2-7; perhaps TRBD2 as D (5 bases). CDR3 length equals 14 residues. CDR1 DFQATT and CDR2 SNEGSKA come from the germline V gene (reference sequence). The V and J ends lost 3 bases and 2 bases respectively, with 14 bases between them. The CDR3 DNA is TGCAGTGCTAGCGAGACCCGGGATCCCTACGAGCAGTACTTC. Translated: CSASETRDPYEQYF.

The table lists this clonotype with a few counts. The V and J genes are TRBV7-2 and TRBJ2-2; D uncertain. Germline V gene sequence: CDR1 SGHTA, CDR2 FQGNSA. CDR3 length: 15 residues. Trimming cost V 1 base and J 5 bases, with 11 bases left between them. CDR3 DNA sequence: TGTGCCAGCAGCTTAGATGGCTGGGGAACCGGGGAGCTGTTTTTT. This codes for CASSLDGWGTGELFF.

In this sample, this clonotype turned up a few times. The rearrangement joins TRBV20-1 to TRBJ2-1; the match to TRBD1 covers 10 bases. With 7 bases clipped from V and 12 bases from J, the junction kept 9 bases outside the gene matches. Germline V gene data show CDR1 as DFQATT and CDR2 as SNEGSKA (reference sequence). The length of the CDR3 is 12 residues. The CDR3 coding sequence is TGCAGTGTCGACAGGGGGCCGGCAGGGCAGTTCTTC. Encoded protein: CSVDRGPAGQFF.

The chain carries TRBV3-1 and TRBJ2-2; perhaps TRBD2 as D (6 bases). Looked up from germline, CDR1 is LGHDT and CDR2 is YNNKEL (reference sequence). V lost 2 bases and J lost 5, with 15 bases in between. This CDR3 contains 16 residues. CDR3 protein: CASSQTGTANTGELFF. CDR3 sequence (DNA): TGTGCCAGCAGCCAAACCGGGACTGCAAATACCGGGGAGCTGTTTTTT.

The chain combines TRBV10-1 with TRBJ2-5; D perhaps matches TRBD2 (6 bases). The J call could be wrong; TRBJ2-1 is a better fit for the DNA end. This CDR3 is built from 13 residues. Germline CDR1 WNHNN, CDR2 SYGVQD (reference sequence). CDR3 bases: TGCGCCAGCAGTGATCGCGGGAAGGGTGAGCAGTTCTTC. It specifies CASSDRGKGEQFF.

J is TRBJ1-5 and V is TRBV6-2 or TRBV6-3; 8 bases are shared with TRBD1. Germline V gene lookup returns CDR1 MNHEY and CDR2 SVGEGT. The V and J ends lost 5 bases and 6 bases, in that order; junction bases with no gene match: 3. This CDR3 is 13 amino acids long. CDR3 in DNA: TGTGCCAGCAGTCGACAGGGGATTCAGCCCCAGCATTTT. It specifies CASSRQGIQPQHF.

Many counts were recorded for this clonotype. The genes are TRBV12-3 or TRBV12-4 and TRBJ2-5; D gene unclear. The CDR3 has 12 amino acids. Trimming took 6 bases from V and 1 from J, leaving 6 bases between them. The CDR3 DNA reads TGTGCCAGCAGCTTCAGCCAAGAGACCCAGTACTTC. The encoded protein is CASSFSQETQYF.

In its sample, this clonotype was seen a few times. The chain couples TRBV29-1 to TRBJ2-1, with 9 bases that match TRBD2. The junction had 3 bases not matched to a gene; V was cut back by 3 bases and J by 6 bases. CDR1 and CDR2 from the germline V gene are SQVTM and ANQGSEA. The CDR3 extends over 13 amino acids. CDR3 bases: TGCAGCGTTGAGGCGGGAGGGCGCAATGAGCAGTTCTTC. Amino acid sequence: CSVEAGGRNEQFF.

In its sample, this clonotype was seen a few times. This chain links TRBV5-4 with TRBJ1-1; 7 bases match TRBD1. Per the germline V gene, CDR1 is SGHNT and CDR2 is YYREEE (reference sequence). J lost 6 bases, V lost 5 bases, and 16 bases had no gene match. The CDR3 spans 16 residues. The CDR3 coding sequence is TGTGCCAGCAGAGAGGGGGCAGGGGAAAATTTCGCTGAAGCTTTCTTT. This gives the protein CASREGAGENFAEAFF.

The chain links TRBV6-5 to TRBJ2-7, with 10 nucleotides matching TRBD1. Germline loops: CDR1 MNHEY, CDR2 SVGAGI. Germline trimming cut 6 bases from V and 2 bases from J; bases unmatched to any gene: 7. The CDR3 runs 15 residues. The CDR3 DNA is TGTGCCAGCAGCCGACAAGGGACAGGGGCCTACGAGCAGTACTTC. This encodes CASSRQGTGAYEQYF.

The CDR3 is CSVGQGAAANYGYTF. The CDR3 nucleotides read TGCAGCGTAGGACAGGGGGCCGCAGCTAACTATGGCTACACCTTC. V gene TRBV29-1 combines with J gene TRBJ1-2, with TRBD1 matching 11 bases. The CDR3 totals 15 residues. The germline V gene encodes CDR1 SQVTM and CDR2 ANQGSEA. Unmatched junction bases numbered 6, after V lost 6 bases and J lost 0 bases. The full variable domain, with the rest looked up from reference TRBV29-1 and TRBJ1-2, is SAVISQKPSRDICQRGTSLTIQCQVDSQVTMMFWYRQQPGQSLTLIATANQGSEATYESGFVIDKFPISRPNLTFSTLTVSNMSPEDSSIYLCSVGQGAAANYGYTFGSGTRLTVV.

In its sample, this clonotype was seen a few times. The rearrangement uses TRBV28 and TRBJ2-1; D may be TRBD1 (6 bases). Trimming removed 5 bases at V and 8 bases at J, with 13 bases between. This CDR3 is 13 amino acids long. Germline V lookup: CDR1 MDHEN, CDR2 SYDVKM. DNA of the CDR3: TGTGCCAGCAGTGGACACAGGGAGTATGAGCAGTTCTTC. Translation gives CASSGHREYEQFF.

This clonotype was recorded at least ten times. The V call is TRBV6-5, the J call TRBJ2-7, with 9 nucleotides matching TRBD2. Unmatched junction bases numbered 10, after V lost 10 bases and J lost 3 bases. CDR1 and CDR2 from the germline V gene are MNHEY and SVGAGI. CDR3 length: 14 residues. CDR3 region: CATTSGLAGYEQYF. The DNA for the CDR3 is TGTGCCACCACGTCGGGACTAGCCGGCTACGAGCAGTACTTC.

This clonotype was found a few times. This sequence joins TRBV20-1 and TRBJ2-2; 13 nucleotides align to TRBD2. J lost 7 bases, V lost 4 bases, and 6 bases had no gene match. The germline V gene encodes CDR1 DFQATT and CDR2 SNEGSKA (reference sequence). This CDR3 has 15 residues. As DNA, the CDR3 is TGCAGTGCTACCCGACTAGCGGGAGGCTTCGGGGAGCTGTTTTTT. Amino acids: CSATRLAGGFGELFF.

This clonotype appeared a few times. The rearrangement uses TRBV29-1 and TRBJ2-7; 8 bases line up with TRBD1. V trimming: 7 bases; J trimming: 1 base; junction bases outside the gene matches: 3. The length of the CDR3 is 12 residues. Germline values: CDR1 SQVTM, CDR2 ANQGSEA. CDR3 nucleotide sequence: TGCAGCGGCAGGGGGCCGTCCTACGAGCAGTACTTC. It is translated as CSGRGPSYEQYF.

There are many counts of this clonotype. The chain has TRBV20-1 and TRBJ1-5; TRBD1 is a possible D gene (6 bases). V gave up 1 base and J gave up 6 bases, with 10 bases separating them. The CDR3 consists of 13 residues. Germline CDR1 reads DFQATT; CDR2 reads SNEGSKA (reference sequence). Here the CDR3 reads CSARAGVGQPQHF. CDR3 in DNA: TGCAGTGCTAGAGCAGGGGTGGGTCAGCCCCAGCATTTT.

This clonotype was found a few times. The rearrangement joins TRBV5-5 to TRBJ2-3; possibly TRBD1 or TRBD2 for D (5 bases each). Per the germline V gene, CDR1 is SGHKS and CDR2 is YYEKEE (reference sequence). V lost 4 bases and J lost 6, with 18 bases in between. The CDR3 is 15 amino acids. The CDR3: CASSASGGVDDTQYF. CDR3 coding DNA: TGTGCCAGCAGCGCCAGTGGGGGAGTGGATGATACGCAGTATTTT.